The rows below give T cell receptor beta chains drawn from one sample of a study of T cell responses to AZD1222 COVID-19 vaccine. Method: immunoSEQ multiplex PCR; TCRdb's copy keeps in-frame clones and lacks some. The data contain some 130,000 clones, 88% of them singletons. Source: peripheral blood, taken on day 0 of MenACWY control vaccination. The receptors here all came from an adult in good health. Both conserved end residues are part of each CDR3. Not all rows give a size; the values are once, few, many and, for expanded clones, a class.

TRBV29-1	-	CSPPLDPTDSTKGQYF
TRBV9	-	CASSVGDGGNTIYF
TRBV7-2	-	CASSFRLAGPLPYEQYF
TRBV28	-	CASSLGRYRGPGELFF
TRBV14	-	CASSQGQGRYGYTF
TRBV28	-	CASSSGDLKGYTF
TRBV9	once	CASSVAGGFEQFF
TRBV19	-	CASRRGGLARYEQYF
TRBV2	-	CASLWDRRNTEAFF
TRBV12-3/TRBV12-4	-	CASTQYTEAFF
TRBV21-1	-	CASSGRGPGGEQYF
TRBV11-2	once	CASRLAGGPYEQYF
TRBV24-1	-	CATSDLAGASSTDTQYF
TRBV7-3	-	CASSLPGVETQYF
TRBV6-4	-	CASSDSGGAGANVLTF
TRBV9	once	CASSVGFLQGPGYTF
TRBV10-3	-	CATSGGKEKLFF
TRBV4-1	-	CASSQFSYDGYTF
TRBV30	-	CAWSVSGRSYSNQPQHF
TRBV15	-	CATSPGGTDTQYF
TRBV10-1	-	CASSRTSGPGELFF
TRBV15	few	CATSKDREVDEQYF
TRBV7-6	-	CASSSTGEKLFF
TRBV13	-	CASSSDRGLNEQFF
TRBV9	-	CASSPRPTNEKLFF
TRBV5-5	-	CASTTGYEQYF
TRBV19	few	CASSITGTSGANVLTF
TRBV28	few	CASGVGALNEKLFF
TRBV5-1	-	CASSFGPGLAYEQYF
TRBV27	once	CASSLLGSEQYF
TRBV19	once	CASTSGSNSYNEQFF
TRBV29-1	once	CSGKDPYEQYF
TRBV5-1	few	CASSLLWRTDTQYF
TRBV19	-	CASSIGLAGGTGELFF
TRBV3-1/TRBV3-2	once	CASLNSGANVLTF
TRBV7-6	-	CASSSQGVETQYF
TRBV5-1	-	CASSLVAGGETNEQFF
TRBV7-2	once	CASSLGGLASTDTQYF
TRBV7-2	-	CASSLSRYEQYF
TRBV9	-	CASSVAPSLTNSPLHF
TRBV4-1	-	CASSFVRRGYEQYF
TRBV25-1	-	CASSSSSGGTDTQYF